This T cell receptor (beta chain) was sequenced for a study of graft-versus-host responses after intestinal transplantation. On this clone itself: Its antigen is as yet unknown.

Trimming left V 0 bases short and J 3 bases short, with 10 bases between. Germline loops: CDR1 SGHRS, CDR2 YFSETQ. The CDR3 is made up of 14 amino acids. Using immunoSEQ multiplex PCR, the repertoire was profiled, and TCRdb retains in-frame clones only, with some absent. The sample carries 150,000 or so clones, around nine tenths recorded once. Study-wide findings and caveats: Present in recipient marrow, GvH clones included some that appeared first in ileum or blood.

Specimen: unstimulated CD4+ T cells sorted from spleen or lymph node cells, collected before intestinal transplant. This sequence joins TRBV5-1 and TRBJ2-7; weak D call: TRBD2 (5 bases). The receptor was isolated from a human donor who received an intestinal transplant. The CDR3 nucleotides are TGCGCCAGCAGCTTGGAGCTCGGGATCTACGAGCAGTACTTC. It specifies CASSLELGIYEQYF.